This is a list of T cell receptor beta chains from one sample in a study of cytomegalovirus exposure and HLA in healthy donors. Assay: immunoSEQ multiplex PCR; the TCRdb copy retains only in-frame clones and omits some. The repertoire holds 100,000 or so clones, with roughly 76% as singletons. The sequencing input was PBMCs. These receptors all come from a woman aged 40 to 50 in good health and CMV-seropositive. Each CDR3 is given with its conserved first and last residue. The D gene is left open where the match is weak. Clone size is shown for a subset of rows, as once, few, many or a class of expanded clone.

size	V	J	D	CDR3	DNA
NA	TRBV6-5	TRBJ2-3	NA	CASSYEGAPRADTQYF	TGTGCCAGCAGTTACGAGGGCGCTCCTAGGGCAGATACGCAGTATTTT
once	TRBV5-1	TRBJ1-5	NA	CASSLGHFNQPQHF	TGCGCCAGCAGCTTGGGACACTTTAATCAGCCCCAGCATTTT
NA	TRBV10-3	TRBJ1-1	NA	CAISKTGGNTEAFF	TGTGCCATCAGTAAGACAGGCGGGAACACTGAAGCTTTCTTT
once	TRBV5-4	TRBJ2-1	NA	CASSLGSGKGHNEQFF	TGTGCCAGCAGCTTGGGATCGGGAAAAGGGCACAATGAGCAGTTCTTC
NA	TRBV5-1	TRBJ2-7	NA	CASRWDTAYEQYF	TGCGCCAGCAGGTGGGACACAGCCTACGAGCAGTACTTC
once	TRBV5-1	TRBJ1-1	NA	CASSLAGGNTEAFF	TGCGCCAGCAGCTTGGCTGGGGGCAACACTGAAGCTTTCTTT
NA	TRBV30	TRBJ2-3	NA	CAWSVLASSTDTQYF	TGTGCCTGGAGTGTGCTAGCGAGTAGCACAGATACGCAGTATTTT
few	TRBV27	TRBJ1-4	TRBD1	CASSSGQATNEKLFF	TGTGCCAGCAGTAGCGGACAGGCAACTAATGAAAAACTGTTTTTT
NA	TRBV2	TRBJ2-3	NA	CASSPGHTQYF	TGTGCCAGCAGCCCCGGTCATACGCAGTATTTT
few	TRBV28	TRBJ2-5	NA	CASSFKGAFQETQYF	TGTGCCAGCAGTTTTAAAGGGGCTTTTCAAGAGACCCAGTACTTC
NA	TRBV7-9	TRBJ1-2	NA	CASSPETREGYTF	TGTGCCAGCAGCCCCGAAACGAGGGAGGGCTACACCTTC
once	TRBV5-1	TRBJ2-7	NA	CASGGGQEGEQYF	TGCGCCAGCGGAGGTGGGCAGGAGGGCGAGCAGTACTTC
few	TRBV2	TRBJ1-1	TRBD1	CASERGLDTEAFF	TGTGCCAGCGAGAGGGGGCTGGACACTGAAGCTTTCTTT
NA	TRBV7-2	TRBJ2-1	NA	CASSPRNSGNEQFF	TGTGCCAGCAGCCCGCGCAACTCCGGGAATGAGCAGTTCTTC
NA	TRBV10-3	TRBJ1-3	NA	CAIRAGTGNTIYF	TGTGCCATCAGGGCAGGTACTGGAAACACCATATATTTT